The 20 T cell receptor beta chains listed next were all sequenced from one sample in a study of regulatory T cells in long-lasting Graves disease. Time point here: persistent/refractory GD, antithyroid drugs over 5 years with positive TRAb. The TCR library used RNA extracted from PBMCs. CDR3-region Arm-PCR and iRepertoire HTBI primers produced the TCR beta libraries. Each CDR3 protein is one row after TCRdb ran MiXCR on the multiplex PCR reads. The table shows 310,000 or so distinct CDR3 sequences, with roughly 21% occurring only once. Sequences were derived from peripheral blood mononuclear cells (PBMCs), sampled when the disease was refractory, from a patient treated with antithyroid drugs. The receptors stem from a female donor with Graves disease.

This clonotype was counted a few times. An end of the junction differs from the germline gene, which may be a read error. The chain employs TRBV3-1 and TRBJ1-1; D uncertain. Germline V gives CDR1 LGHDT, CDR2 YNNKEL (reference sequence). The CDR3 is 13 residues long. Here the CDR3 DNA reads TGTGTCAGCAGCCAAGCGGGGTTCCCTGAAGCTTTCTTT. Translating it yields CVSSQAGFPEAFF.

This clonotype has ten or more counts. V is TRBV20-1 and J is TRBJ2-5; D may be TRBD2 (7 bases). CDR3 length equals 13 residues. V dropped 3 bases and J dropped 0 bases, with 8 bases sitting between them. Germline CDR1 is DFQATT and CDR2 is SNEGSKA (reference sequence). The CDR3 DNA is TGCAGTGCTAGGGGGGGGCACCAAGAGACCCAGTACTTC. Its translation: CSARGGHQETQYF.

About this clonotype itself: A far larger clone is a single base away, which makes a read error likely. This chain connects TRBV12-3 or TRBV12-4 to TRBJ1-1; D not certain. The ends were cut back, 2 bases at V and 7 bases at J, with 17 bases in the middle. The CDR3 is made up of 15 amino acids. DNA for the CDR3: TGTGCCAGCAGTTTAAGGCCAGCCCGTCTAAGTGAAGCTTTCTTT. Translating gives CASSLRPARLSEAFF.

The chain carries TRBV4-3 and TRBJ1-5; a weak D match, TRBD1 (5 bases). The CDR3 is made up of 14 amino acids. V lost 3 bases and J 6 bases, leaving 12 bases between the germline ends. Per germline, CDR1 LGHNA and CDR2 YSLEER. This chain's CDR3 is CASSQDTQGQPQHF. The CDR3 DNA reads TGCGCCAGCAGCCAGGATACTCAGGGTCAGCCCCAGCATTTT.

At least ten counts were recorded for this clonotype. The genes are TRBV6-2 or TRBV6-3 and TRBJ2-2; TRBD1 might be the D (5 bases). This CDR3 is built from 16 residues. CDR1 MNHEY and CDR2 SVGEGT come from the germline V gene. V lost 5 bases and J lost 1, with 14 bases in between. The CDR3 loop is CASSDKGQENTGELFF. The DNA for the CDR3 is TGTGCCAGCAGTGACAAGGGGCAGGAGAACACCGGGGAGCTGTTTTTT.

This clonotype was counted at least ten times. The chain links TRBV19 to TRBJ1-1, with D perhaps matching TRBD1 (5 bases). V lost 4 bases and J 7 bases, leaving 10 bases between the germline ends. This CDR3 has 12 amino acids. Germline V CDR1 and CDR2: LNHDA, SQIVND (reference sequence). This CDR3 is CASSTRQNEAFF. The CDR3, as DNA: TGTGCCAGTAGTACCCGACAGAATGAAGCTTTCTTT.

The CDR3 loop reads CAWSVKRLAGGEQYF. Here the CDR3 DNA reads TGTGCCTGGAGTGTGAAAAGACTAGCGGGAGGGGAACAGTATTTT. This sequence joins TRBV30 and TRBJ2-3; 14 bases fit TRBD2. The germline V gene encodes CDR1 GTSNPN and CDR2 SVGIG (reference sequence). The CDR3 totals 15 residues. The junction had 8 bases not matched to a gene; V was cut back by 0 bases and J by 12 bases.

The V gene is TRBV27, the J gene TRBJ2-3; maybe TRBD1 (5 bases). The CDR3 loop spans 13 amino acids. The germline CDR1 and CDR2 sequences are MNHEY and SMNVEV (reference sequence). Trimming removed 3 bases from V and 9 bases from J, with 13 bases in between. CDR3 protein: CASSLGPENTQYF. DNA of the CDR3: TGTGCCAGCAGTTTGGGGCCGGAGAACACGCAGTATTTT.

In its sample, this clonotype was seen many times. The chain has TRBV24-1 and TRBJ1-1, with TRBD1 as a possible D gene (6 bases). This CDR3 is 17 amino acids long. Trimming removed 4 bases from V and 0 bases from J, with 17 bases in between. Germline CDR1 KGHDR, CDR2 SFDVKD. In DNA, the CDR3 is TGTGCCACCAGTGACCTGACCGGTGGACAGTTGAACACTGAAGCTTTCTTT. Its protein is CATSDLTGGQLNTEAFF.

Only a few counts were recorded for this clonotype. The J gene is TRBJ2-7, the V gene TRBV11-2; 8 bases line up with TRBD2. The trim removed 1 base at V and 0 bases at J, leaving 5 bases unmatched. This CDR3 spans 16 amino acids. The germline V gene encodes CDR1 SGHAT and CDR2 FQNNGV. The CDR3 is CASSLVRGGFSYEQYF. For the CDR3, the DNA is TGTGCCAGCAGCTTAGTCCGCGGGGGGTTCTCCTACGAGCAGTACTTC.

The chain links TRBV29-1 to TRBJ2-2; 7 positions agree with TRBD1. V lost 5 bases, J lost 3 bases, and 9 bases stayed unmatched. In germline, CDR1 is SQVTM, CDR2 ANQGSEA. The CDR3 is 15 amino acids. The CDR3: CSVSVLGTDTGELFF. As DNA, the CDR3 is TGCAGCGTTTCTGTATTAGGGACAGACACCGGGGAGCTGTTTTTT.

This chain uses TRBV4-2 with TRBJ1-1; D remains ambiguous. Germline V gene sequence: CDR1 LGHNA, CDR2 YNFKEQ. The CDR3 spans 14 residues. The V end was cut by 1 base, the J end by 5 bases, with 11 bases between. The CDR3 sequence is CASSQAGRTTEAFF. The CDR3, as DNA: TGTGCCAGCAGCCAAGCCGGGAGAACAACTGAAGCTTTCTTT.

The sample holds many counts of this clonotype. The CDR3 DNA reads TGCAGCATTAAAGATTTGTGGCAAGAGACCCAGTACTTC. It encodes CSIKDLWQETQYF. V is TRBV29-1 and J is TRBJ2-5; D gene ambiguous. Looked up from germline, CDR1 is SQVTM and CDR2 is ANQGSEA. V was clipped by 8 bases and J by 2 bases, with 15 bases between them. This CDR3 is 13 amino acids long.

In its sample, this clonotype was seen many times. This chain connects TRBV28 to TRBJ2-5; D may be TRBD1 (6 bases). Germline-derived CDR1 and CDR2 are MDHEN and SYDVKM. V was cut by 2 bases and J by 4 bases, with 14 bases left in between. The CDR3 totals 15 residues. The CDR3 loop reads CASSLRAARGETQYF. For the CDR3, the DNA is TGTGCCAGCAGTTTAAGGGCGGCCAGGGGAGAGACCCAGTACTTC. Based on the CDR3 plus reference TRBV28 and TRBJ2-5, the full variable domain is DVKVTQSSRYLVKRTGEKVFLECVQDMDHENMFWYRQDPGLGLRLIYFSYDVKMKEKGDIPEGYSVSREKKERFSLILESASTNQTSMYLCASSLRAARGETQYFGPGTRLLVL.

The chain couples TRBV6-1 to TRBJ2-6; 7 bases match TRBD2. The CDR3 covers 15 residues. Per germline, CDR1 MNHNS and CDR2 SASEGT. V trimming: 6 bases; J trimming: 2 bases; junction bases outside the gene matches: 4. The CDR3 sequence is CASRASGAGANVLTF. In nucleotides, the CDR3 is TGTGCCAGCAGGGCTAGCGGAGCTGGGGCCAACGTCCTGACTTTC.

This clonotype was seen repeatedly, ten times or more. The J gene is TRBJ1-1, the V gene TRBV20-1; TRBD1 matches 7 bases. CDR3 size: 14 residues. Germline V lookup: CDR1 DFQATT, CDR2 SNEGSKA (reference sequence). Germline trimming cut 2 bases from V and 4 bases from J; bases unmatched to any gene: 7. CDR3 region: CSARHDRAGTEAFF. The CDR3 DNA sequence: TGCAGTGCTAGACACGACAGGGCCGGCACTGAAGCTTTCTTT.

The rearrangement links TRBV20-1 to TRBJ2-7, with 13 bases lining up with TRBD2. This CDR3 has 15 residues. V lost 5 bases, J lost 6 bases, and 10 bases stayed unmatched. Germline CDR1 DFQATT, CDR2 SNEGSKA (reference sequence). The CDR3 DNA reads as TGCAGTGCTTCCCGGACTAGCGGGAGAGTAATCGAGCAGTACTTC. Translating it yields CSASRTSGRVIEQYF.

This CDR3 is CSARDEFTYEQYF. Here the CDR3 DNA reads TGCAGTGCTAGAGATGAGTTTACCTACGAGCAGTACTTC. The chain has TRBV20-1 and TRBJ2-7; D remains ambiguous. CDR1 and CDR2 from the germline V gene are DFQATT and SNEGSKA (reference sequence). The CDR3 is 13 residues long. V dropped 0 bases and J dropped 2 bases, with 8 bases sitting between them.

This clonotype was seen repeatedly, ten times or more. The chain is built from TRBV30 and TRBJ1-6; no reliable D call. The ends were cut back, 1 base at V and 11 bases at J, with 6 bases in the middle. The CDR3 has 11 amino acids. Germline-derived CDR1 and CDR2 are GTSNPN and SVGIG (reference sequence). CDR3 loop: CAWSAGPPLHF. The CDR3 DNA sequence: TGTGCCTGGAGTGCTGGGCCACCCCTCCACTTT.

This clonotype was seen only a few times. Written as DNA, the CDR3 is TGTGCCAGCAGCACTGAGCGGGAGGGCTCCTACGAGCAGTACTTC. Amino acid sequence: CASSTEREGSYEQYF. The chain is built from TRBV7-9 and TRBJ2-7; 10 positions match TRBD2. Germline-derived CDR1 and CDR2 are SEHNR and FQNEAQ (reference sequence). With 5 bases clipped from V and 0 bases from J, the junction kept 4 bases outside the gene matches. The CDR3 extends over 15 amino acids. The full variable domain, rest sourced from reference TRBV7-9 and TRBJ2-7, is DTGVSQNPRHKITKRGQNVTFRCDPISEHNRLYWYRQTLGQGPEFLTYFQNEAQLEKSRLLSDRFSAERPKGSFSTLEIQRTEQGDSAMYLCASSTEREGSYEQYFGPGTRLTVT.